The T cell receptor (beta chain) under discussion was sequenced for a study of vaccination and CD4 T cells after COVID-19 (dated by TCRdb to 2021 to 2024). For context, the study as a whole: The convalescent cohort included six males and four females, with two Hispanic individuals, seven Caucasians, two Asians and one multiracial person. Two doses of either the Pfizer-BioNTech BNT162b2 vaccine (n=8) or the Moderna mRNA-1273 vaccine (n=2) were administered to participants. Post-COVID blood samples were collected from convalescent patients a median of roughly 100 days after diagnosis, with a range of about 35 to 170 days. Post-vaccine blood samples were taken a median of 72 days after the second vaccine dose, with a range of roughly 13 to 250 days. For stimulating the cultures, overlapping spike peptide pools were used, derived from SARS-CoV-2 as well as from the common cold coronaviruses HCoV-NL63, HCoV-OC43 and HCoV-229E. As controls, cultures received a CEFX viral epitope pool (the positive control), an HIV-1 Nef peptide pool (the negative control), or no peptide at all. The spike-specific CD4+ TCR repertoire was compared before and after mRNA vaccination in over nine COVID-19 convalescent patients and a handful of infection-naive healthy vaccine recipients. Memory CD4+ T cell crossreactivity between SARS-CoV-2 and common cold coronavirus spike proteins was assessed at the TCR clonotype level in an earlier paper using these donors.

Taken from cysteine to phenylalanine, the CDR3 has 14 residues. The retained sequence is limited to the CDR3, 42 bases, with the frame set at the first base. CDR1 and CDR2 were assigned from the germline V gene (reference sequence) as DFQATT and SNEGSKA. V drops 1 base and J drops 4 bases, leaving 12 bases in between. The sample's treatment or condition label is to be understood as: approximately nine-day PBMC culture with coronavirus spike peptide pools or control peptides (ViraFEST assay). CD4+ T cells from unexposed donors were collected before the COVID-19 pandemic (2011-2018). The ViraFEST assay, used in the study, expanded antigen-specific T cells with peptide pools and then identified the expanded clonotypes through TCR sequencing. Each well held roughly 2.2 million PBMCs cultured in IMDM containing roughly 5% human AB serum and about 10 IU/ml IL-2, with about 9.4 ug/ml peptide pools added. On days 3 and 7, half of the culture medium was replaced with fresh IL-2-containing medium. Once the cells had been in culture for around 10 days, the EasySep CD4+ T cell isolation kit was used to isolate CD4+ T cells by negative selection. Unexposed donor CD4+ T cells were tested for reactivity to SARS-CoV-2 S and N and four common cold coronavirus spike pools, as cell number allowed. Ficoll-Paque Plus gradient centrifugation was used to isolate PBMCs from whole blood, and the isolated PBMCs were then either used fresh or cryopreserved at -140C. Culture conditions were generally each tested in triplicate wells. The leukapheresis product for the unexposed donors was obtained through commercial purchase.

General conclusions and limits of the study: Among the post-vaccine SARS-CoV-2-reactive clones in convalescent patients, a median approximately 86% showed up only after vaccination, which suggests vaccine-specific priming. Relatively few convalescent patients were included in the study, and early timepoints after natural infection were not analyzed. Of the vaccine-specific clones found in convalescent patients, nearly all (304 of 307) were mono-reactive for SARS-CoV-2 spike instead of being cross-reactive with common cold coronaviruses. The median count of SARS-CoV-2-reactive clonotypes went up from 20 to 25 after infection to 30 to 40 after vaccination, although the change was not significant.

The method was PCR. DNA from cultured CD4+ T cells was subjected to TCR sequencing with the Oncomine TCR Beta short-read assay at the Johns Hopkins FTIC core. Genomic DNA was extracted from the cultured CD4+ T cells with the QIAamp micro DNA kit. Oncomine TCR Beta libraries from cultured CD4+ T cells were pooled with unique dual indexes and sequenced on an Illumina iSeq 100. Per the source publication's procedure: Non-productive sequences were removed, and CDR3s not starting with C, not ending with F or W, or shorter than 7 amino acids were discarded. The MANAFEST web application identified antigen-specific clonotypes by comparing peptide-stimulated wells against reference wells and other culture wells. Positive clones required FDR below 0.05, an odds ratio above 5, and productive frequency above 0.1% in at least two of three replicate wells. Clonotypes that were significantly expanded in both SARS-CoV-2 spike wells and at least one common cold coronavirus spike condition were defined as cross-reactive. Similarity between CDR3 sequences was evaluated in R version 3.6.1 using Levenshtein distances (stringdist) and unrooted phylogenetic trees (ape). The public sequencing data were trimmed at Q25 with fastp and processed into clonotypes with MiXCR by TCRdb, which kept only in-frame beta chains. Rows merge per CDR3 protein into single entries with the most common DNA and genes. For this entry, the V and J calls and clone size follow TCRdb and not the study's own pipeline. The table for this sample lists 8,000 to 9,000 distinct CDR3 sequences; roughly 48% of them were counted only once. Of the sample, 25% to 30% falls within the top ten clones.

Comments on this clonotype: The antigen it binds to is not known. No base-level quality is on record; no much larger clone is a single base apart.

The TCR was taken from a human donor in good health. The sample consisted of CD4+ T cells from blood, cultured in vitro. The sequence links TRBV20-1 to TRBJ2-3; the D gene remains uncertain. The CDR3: CSARVYAHADTQYF. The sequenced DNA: TGCAGTGCTAGAGTCTATGCCCACGCAGATACGCAGTATTTT.